What follows describes a single T cell receptor (beta chain). This clone has a handful of counts. Its antigen remains undetermined. No quality values exist for individual bases; no much larger clone is one base distant. This entry comes from a study of blood T cell repertoires in COVID-19 (dated by TCRdb to the early 2020s). Some background on the complete study: The collaborator samples originated in the United States, Italy and Spain and spanned the acute and convalescent phases of COVID-19. The material from the prospective study consisted of cDNA or gDNA derived from T cells, B-cell-depleted T cells, or PBMCs. Deeply sampled blood TCRbeta repertoires from subjects exposed to, actively infected with, or recovered from COVID-19 were included in the dataset. The repertoires were released in a freely available public database intended as a resource for research on the immune response to SARS-CoV-2. Samples came from the ongoing ImmuneRACE study (first 160 participants) plus 1,254 subjects from 6 global collaborators. A de-identified subject ID, COVID-19 status, age in years and sex were almost always included in the sample metadata. Where available, HLA class I and class II types were obtained from metadata supplied by the sample provider rather than from assay-based typing. General study outcomes and caveats: Clinical and demographic metadata were provided uncurated, with the amount varying by source and participant.

The immunoSEQ Assay, a bias-controlled multiplex PCR, was used to amplify TCRbeta CDR3 regions from genomic DNA. In the paper's pipeline: The number of nucleated cells in each sample was estimated from the amplification of reference gene primers within the assay. To quantify the absolute abundance of each unique TCRbeta CDR3 rearrangement, sequence reads were collapsed and filtered. For each sample, productive Simpson clonality was calculated as the square root of Simpson's diversity index across productive rearrangements. TCRdb stores this immuneACCESS table with in-frame sequences only. Part of the clones is absent; in the studies checked, under half of the shortfall reflects unresolved V genes, and no reason is known for the rest. V, J and clone size reflect that table, while D and trimming were determined from the DNA. This sample is represented by around 230,000 clones; about 80% of them were singletons. The biggest ten clones account for over 14% of the sample.

Enrolling through a virtual design, the prospective study's participants ranged in age from roughly 18 to 90 years and lived across 24 United States geographic areas. In the prospective study, participants were assigned to cohorts based on the clinical history participants reported in a screening survey and a study questionnaire. For ImmuneRACE Cohort 3, a participant was defined as recovered based on two consecutive negative NP/OP PCR tests, clearance by a healthcare professional, or resolution of symptoms. In the prospective study, whole blood, serum and a nasopharyngeal or oropharyngeal swab were collected from each participant by mobile phlebotomists. Prospective study participants could optionally give additional blood draws and questionnaires over an approximately 2-month period. Prospective study blood samples were shipped either frozen or at room temperature before DNA extraction. Germline trimming: 4 bases from V, 3 bases from J; junction bases outside gene matches: 11. CDR1 and CDR2, per the germline V gene, are KGHSH and LQKENI. From the cysteine up to the phenylalanine, the CDR3 has a length of 16 residues. CDR3 DNA is the only sequence kept; it has 48 bases, read in frame from the first base.

Recombination joined TRBV18 with TRBJ2-5; 7 bases in the junction line up with TRBD2. Sequenced input: PBMCs or T cells enriched from blood (not recorded which). The clonotype originates from a man aged 35 to 55 who had recovered from COVID-19. The CDR3 protein is CASSRALWAGEETQYF. The base sequence is TGTGCCAGCTCACGGGCCTTATGGGCGGGGGAAGAGACCCAGTACTTC.